These 4 T cell receptor beta chains were sequenced from one sample in a study of T-cell memory formation after mild COVID-19. TCRdb re-called the 5' RACE reads with MiXCR, one entry per CDR3 protein. The sample lists around 99,000 distinct CDR3 sequences; approximately 15% were seen once. Sequencing used PBMCs or a T cell subset sorted from them (not recorded which). The receptors were sampled from a man younger than 35 who had mild COVID-19 (a few samples of this study predate the infection). Cell type and time point are not known.

The sample holds many counts of this clonotype. This sequence joins TRBV6-5 and TRBJ2-7; D may be TRBD1 or TRBD2 (5 bases each). The CDR3 is 15 amino acids. Between the trimmed V and J ends, which lost 0 bases and 7 bases, there was a span of 16 bases. Looked up from germline, CDR1 is MNHEY and CDR2 is SVGAGI. The CDR3: CASSYSGTGLEEQYF. DNA of the CDR3: TGTGCCAGCAGTTACTCCGGGACGGGGCTTGAGGAGCAGTACTTC.

This clonotype was seen only a few times. J is TRBJ1-2 and V is TRBV19; 8 positions agree with TRBD1. The germline CDR1 and CDR2 sequences are LNHDA and SQIVND (reference sequence). Trimming at V came to 6 bases and at J to 6 bases, leaving 3 bases not matched to a gene. CDR3 length: 12 amino acids. Here the CDR3 DNA reads TGTGCCAGTAGCCCGACAGGGGATGGCTACACCTTC. It translates to CASSPTGDGYTF. Looking up the rest from reference TRBV19 and TRBJ1-2 gives the full variable domain: DGGITQSPKYLFRKEGQNVTLSCEQNLNHDAMYWYRQDPGQGLRLIYYSQIVNDFQKGDIAEGYSVSREKKESFPLTVTSAQKNPTAFYLCASSPTGDGYTFGSGTRLTVV.

The chain uses TRBV5-1 and TRBJ2-7, with TRBD2 identical over 11 bases. Trimming took 0 bases from V and 4 from J; bases not matched to a gene: 6. The CDR3 is made up of 16 amino acids. Germline-derived CDR1 and CDR2 are SGHRS and YFSETQ. The CDR3 loop reads CASSLESSGGTYEQYF. In DNA, the CDR3 is TGCGCCAGCAGCTTGGAGTCTAGCGGGGGGACGTACGAGCAGTACTTC.

The chain has TRBV20-1 and TRBJ1-2; 9 nucleotides line up with TRBD1. This CDR3 is 15 amino acids long. Per germline, CDR1 DFQATT and CDR2 SNEGSKA (reference sequence). V lost 2 bases to trimming and J lost 7 bases; unmatched junction nucleotides: 11. Here the CDR3 DNA reads TGCAGTGCTAGAAGTCCCGGGACAGGGTTTGGTGGCTACACCTTC. It codes for CSARSPGTGFGGYTF.